The clone carrying this TCR beta chain was detected ten times or more. The target antigen is unknown. This sample is part of a study of T cells after yellow fever vaccination. Across the whole study: Each low-cell-number fraction was prepared by means of SMART-Seq v4 Ultra Low Input.

Study observations and caveats: Among primary-vaccination clones, most reappeared after the booster, at roughly 96% for CD4 and around 91% for CD8.

TCR cDNA was made by 5'RACE template switching, adding a universal primer site and UMIs. TCRdb re-called the 5' RACE reads with MiXCR, one entry per CDR3 protein. Of hundreds of thousands of distinct CDR3 sequences listed, approximately 12% are singletons. Sample: PBMCs, taken on the day of the yellow fever booster vaccination. This sequence was found in a man aged 30-40 years who received the YFV17D yellow fever vaccine.

CDR3: CASSQSGGNEQYF. The CDR3 coding sequence is TGTGCCAGCTCCCAAAGCGGGGGAAACGAGCAGTACTTC. The V call is TRBV18, the J call TRBJ2-7, with TRBD2 identical over 8 bases. The CDR3 runs 13 residues. Germline V gives CDR1 KGHSH, CDR2 LQKENI. V dropped 6 bases and J dropped 5; count of bases not matched to a gene: 6.